These 22 T cell receptor beta chains were sequenced from one sample in a study of Graves' ophthalmopathy and Graves' hyperthyroidism. RNA transcripts yielded amplified TCR beta CDR3 regions. First-round RT-PCR used HTBI primers; second-round multiplex PCR followed. TCRdb itself ran the multiplex PCR reads through MiXCR, one entry per CDR3 protein. The sample holds around 1.1 million distinct CDR3 sequences, about 35% seen once. Sequenced sample: peripheral blood or thyroid tissue (not recorded which). Receptors originate from an adult man with Graves' hyperthyroidism.

This clonotype was picked up many times. V is TRBV11-2 and J is TRBJ1-2; no firm D call. Trimming removed 0 bases at V and 4 bases at J, with 15 bases between. CDR3 size: 16 residues. Germline V gene data show CDR1 as SGHAT and CDR2 as FQNNGV. This chain's CDR3 is CASSLELTNRGYGYTF. DNA of the CDR3: TGTGCCAGCAGCTTAGAACTAACTAACCGGGGCTATGGCTACACCTTC.

This chain uses TRBV29-1 with TRBJ2-7, with 7 positions matching TRBD2. The CDR3 runs to 12 residues. With 6 bases clipped from V and 3 bases from J, the junction kept 5 bases outside the gene matches. Germline values: CDR1 SQVTM, CDR2 ANQGSEA. CDR3 sequence reads: CSVGGSDYEQYF. As DNA, the CDR3 is TGCAGCGTCGGGGGGTCGGACTACGAGCAGTACTTC.

In its sample, this clonotype was seen a few times. This chain joins TRBV6-2 or TRBV6-3 and TRBJ1-1; 10 bases line up with TRBD1. CDR3 length equals 16 residues. CDR1 and CDR2 (germline): MNHEY, SVGEGT. Trimming took 2 bases from V and 4 from J; bases not matched to a gene: 7. The CDR3: CASSYDGDRGGTEAFF. The CDR3 nucleotides read TGTGCCAGCAGTTACGACGGGGACAGGGGAGGCACTGAAGCTTTCTTT.

This clonotype was seen at least ten times. V is TRBV29-1 and J is TRBJ2-7; either TRBD1 or TRBD2 may supply D (5 bases each). Looked up from germline, CDR1 is SQVTM and CDR2 is ANQGSEA. The V end was cut by 2 bases, the J end by 1 base, with 15 bases between. This CDR3 region has 15 residues. The CDR3 DNA follows: TGCAGCGTTGAATCAATCGGGGCCACTTCCTACGAGCAGTACTTC. It codes for CSVESIGATSYEQYF.

The chain uses TRBV4-1 and TRBJ1-6; 7 bases fit TRBD1. Germline lookup yields CDR1 MGHRA and CDR2 YSYEKL. This CDR3 is 17 amino acids long. The ends lost 7 bases at V and 6 bases at J; junction bases unmatched: 15. The CDR3 bases are TGCGCCAGCACCCCCGGCCGGGACAGCTGGAGTAATTCACCCCTCCACTTT. Encoded protein: CASTPGRDSWSNSPLHF.

This clonotype was detected only once. The rearrangement uses TRBV9 and TRBJ2-2; D gene uncertain. The CDR3 has 12 amino acids. Germline CDR1 and CDR2: SGDLS and YYNGEE. V dropped 3 bases and J dropped 6 bases, with 6 bases sitting between them. In DNA, the CDR3 is TGTGCCAGCAGCGAGGTATCCGGGGAGCTGTTTTTT. Translated: CASSEVSGELFF.

This clonotype has a count of ten or more. This could be a read error, since a much larger clone is one nucleotide away. This chain's CDR3 is CSVEGGMNQPQHF. The CDR3 DNA reads TGCAGCGTTGAAGGGGGAATGAATCAGCCCCAGCATTTT. J is TRBJ1-5 and V is TRBV29-1; D gene ambiguous. V was clipped by 1 base and J by 4 bases, with 8 bases between them. CDR1 is SQVTM and CDR2 is ANQGSEA in the germline V gene. CDR3 length: 13 residues.

This chain connects TRBV7-2 to TRBJ1-5; D might be TRBD1 (5 bases). Trimming cost V 2 bases and J 7 bases, with 21 bases left between them. The CDR3 is 17 amino acids. Looked up from germline, CDR1 is SGHTA and CDR2 is FQGNSA. CDR3 sequence reads: CASSLNPLLGVLQPQHF. The CDR3 nucleotides read TGTGCCAGCAGCTTAAACCCCCTGTTGGGGGTCTTACAGCCCCAGCATTTT.

The rearrangement joins TRBV3-1 to TRBJ1-5, with D perhaps TRBD1 (5 bases). The CDR3 length is 14 residues. The V end was cut by 0 bases, the J end by 7 bases, with 10 bases between. CDR1 is LGHDT, CDR2 YNNKEL, per germline (reference sequence). The CDR3 DNA reads TGTGCCAGCAGCCAAGAATGGGGGAACCAGCCCCAGCATTTT. Its protein product is CASSQEWGNQPQHF.

In its sample, this clonotype was seen many times. The chain has TRBV19 and TRBJ1-1; 8 bases map to TRBD1. The CDR3 consists of 13 residues. V dropped 3 bases and J dropped 7; count of bases not matched to a gene: 4. CDR1 LNHDA and CDR2 SQIVND come from the germline V gene (reference sequence). The CDR3 region has the DNA TGTGCCAGTAGTATGGACAGGGCACGTGAAGCTTTCTTT. Protein product: CASSMDRAREAFF.

V is TRBV7-9 and J is TRBJ1-5; 7 bases line up with TRBD1. The V segment lost 4 bases and the J segment 16 bases; nucleotides outside the gene matches: 10. Germline V gene data show CDR1 as SEHNR and CDR2 as FQNEAQ (reference sequence). The CDR3 is made up of 12 amino acids. The CDR3 protein is CASSWGGQELHF. The CDR3 coding sequence is TGTGCCAGCAGCTGGGGCGGACAGGAATTACATTTT.

The V gene is TRBV5-5, the J gene TRBJ2-7; maybe TRBD1 (5 bases). Per the germline V gene, CDR1 is SGHKS and CDR2 is YYEKEE (reference sequence). V was shortened by 4 bases and J by 3 bases, with 14 bases between the two germline ends. The CDR3 loop spans 14 amino acids. CDR3 DNA sequence: TGTGCCAGCAGCCCCGACAGCGACTTCTACGAGCAGTACTTC. It yields the protein CASSPDSDFYEQYF.

There are a few counts of this clonotype. The chain carries TRBV7-8 and TRBJ2-5; 7 positions agree with TRBD2. The CDR3 length is 20 residues. Unmatched junction bases numbered 25, after V lost 5 bases and J lost 4 bases. Germline values: CDR1 SGHVS, CDR2 FQNEAQ. CDR3 loop: CASSGRETRGSRLGRETQYF. The CDR3 bases are TGTGCCAGCAGCGGGAGGGAAACTAGAGGATCCAGGCTCGGAAGAGAGACCCAGTACTTC.

The J gene is TRBJ1-2, the V gene TRBV20-1, with D perhaps matching TRBD1 (6 bases). The CDR3 extends over 18 amino acids. V lost 1 base to trimming and J lost 4 bases, with 25 bases between them. Germline V gives CDR1 DFQATT, CDR2 SNEGSKA (reference sequence). The CDR3 DNA is TGCAGTGCTAGAGTGGGGGGGGGGCCTCTGGGGCCAGCCTATGGCTACACCTTC. It yields the protein CSARVGGGPLGPAYGYTF.

The V and J genes are TRBV30 and TRBJ1-1; weak D call: TRBD1 (5 bases). Germline V lookup: CDR1 GTSNPN, CDR2 SVGIG (reference sequence). Trimming took 0 bases from V and 4 from J, leaving 15 bases between them. This CDR3 is built from 15 residues. CDR3 DNA: TGTGCCTGGAGTGTATGGGGCTCCCTCAGCACTGAAGCTTTCTTT. It is translated as CAWSVWGSLSTEAFF.

The CDR3 reads CASRSGTAQYEQYF. The CDR3 DNA sequence: TGTGCCAGCAGGTCTGGGACAGCCCAATACGAGCAGTACTTC. The chain employs TRBV7-8 and TRBJ2-7; 7 bases fit TRBD1. CDR3 length: 14 amino acids. CDR1 and CDR2 from the germline V gene are SGHVS and FQNEAQ. J lost 4 bases, V lost 6 bases, and 9 bases had no gene match.

The table lists this clonotype with many counts. The chain couples TRBV29-1 to TRBJ2-7; TRBD2 matches 9 bases. The CDR3 is 12 residues long. The junction had 3 bases not matched to a gene; V was cut back by 6 bases and J by 3 bases. Germline V gene sequence: CDR1 SQVTM, CDR2 ANQGSEA. CDR3 residues: CSVDSGGYEQYF. Written as DNA, the CDR3 is TGCAGCGTGGATAGCGGGGGCTACGAGCAGTACTTC.

The chain has TRBV29-1 and TRBJ1-2; 8 bases are a match to TRBD1. CDR1 is SQVTM, CDR2 ANQGSEA, per germline. This CDR3 has 17 amino acids. Unmatched junction bases numbered 15, after V lost 3 bases and J lost 3 bases. The CDR3 protein is CSVETAGQGWSHYGYTF. The CDR3 DNA is TGCAGCGTTGAGACGGCTGGACAGGGTTGGTCCCACTATGGCTACACCTTC.

This clonotype has just one count. The chain couples TRBV7-2 to TRBJ2-7; no reliable D call. The germline V gene has CDR1 SGHTA and CDR2 FQGNSA. The CDR3 covers 13 residues. Trimming removed 8 bases at V and 7 bases at J, with 18 bases between. The CDR3 DNA reads as TGTGCCAGCCGCCGGGCCAGTATGTGGGAGCAGTACTTC. Amino acids: CASRRASMWEQYF. The complete variable domain, with remaining parts taken from reference TRBV7-2 and TRBJ2-7, reads GAGVSQSPSNKVTEKGKDVELRCDPISGHTALYWYRQSLGQGLEFLIYFQGNSAPDKSGLPSDRFSAERTGGSVSTLTIQRTQQEDSAVYLCASRRASMWEQYFGPGTRLTVT.

The chain carries TRBV11-2 and TRBJ2-5; D is unclear. Deletions cut 5 bases from V and 5 bases from J, with 18 bases between. The CDR3 runs 15 residues. Germline V gene data show CDR1 as SGHAT and CDR2 as FQNNGV. This CDR3 is CASSRTRIKFETQYF. The CDR3 DNA sequence: TGTGCCAGCAGCCGGACGCGAATTAAATTCGAGACCCAGTACTTC. Using reference TRBV11-2 and TRBJ2-5 for the parts outside the CDR3, the full variable domain is EAGVAQSPRYKIIEKRQSVAFWCNPISGHATLYWYQQILGQGPKLLIQFQNNGVVDDSQLPKDRFSAERLKGVDSTLKIQPAKLEDSAVYLCASSRTRIKFETQYFGPGTRLLVL.

This chain connects TRBV29-1 to TRBJ2-3; possible D gene TRBD2, 5 bases. CDR1 is SQVTM, CDR2 ANQGSEA, per germline. The V end was cut by 7 bases, the J end by 2 bases, with 10 bases between. The CDR3 covers 12 residues. In DNA form, the CDR3 reads TGCAGCGAGAAGCGGAACACAGATACGCAGTATTTT. Residues: CSEKRNTDTQYF.

The chain recombines TRBV15 with TRBJ1-5, with 7 positions matching TRBD1. Germline CDR1 is LNHNV and CDR2 is YYDKDF (reference sequence). This CDR3 region has 16 residues. V was pared by 2 bases and J by 2 bases, with 6 bases of the junction left unmatched. CDR3 loop: CATSRITGAGNQPQHF. The CDR3 DNA reads TGTGCCACCAGCAGAATAACAGGGGCGGGCAATCAGCCCCAGCATTTT.